This T cell receptor beta chain emerged from a study of blood T cell repertoires in COVID-19 (TCRdb year 2020). Study-wide context: Collaborator samples came from the United States, Italy and Spain and covered acute and convalescent phases of COVID-19. A de-identified subject ID, COVID-19 status, age in years and sex were almost always included in the sample metadata. Where available, HLA class I and class II types were taken from metadata supplied by the sample provider and were not determined by assay-based typing. The prospective study material was composed of cDNA or gDNA derived from T cells, B-cell-depleted T cells, or PBMCs. Deeply sampled blood TCRbeta repertoires from subjects exposed to, actively infected with, or recovered from COVID-19 were included in the dataset. The samples were drawn from the first 160 participants of the ongoing ImmuneRACE study and from 950 to 1,500 subjects provided by 6 global collaborators. The repertoires were released in a freely available public database intended as a resource for research on the immune response to SARS-CoV-2. Study-level results and caveats: The amount of clinical and demographic metadata varied by source and participant and was provided uncurated.

The immunoSEQ Assay, a bias-controlled multiplex PCR, was used to amplify TCRbeta CDR3 regions from genomic DNA. In the authors' own workflow: Within the assay, amplification of reference gene primers was used to estimate how many nucleated cells each sample contained. Sequence reads were collapsed and filtered to measure the absolute abundance of every unique TCRbeta CDR3 rearrangement. For each sample, productive Simpson clonality was calculated as the square root of Simpson's diversity index across productive rearrangements. TCRdb stores this immuneACCESS table with in-frame sequences only. Part of the clones is absent; in the studies checked, under half of the shortfall reflects unresolved V genes, and no reason is known for the rest. The DNA was the basis for D and trimming; V, J and clone size are from that table. The sample data list over 200,000 clones, and approximately 91% of these were observed just once. Approximately 2.6% of the sample is in the top ten clones.

Each collaborating institution followed its own protocols to collect whole blood in K2EDTA tubes. For TCRbeta analysis, collaborators shipped samples as frozen whole blood, isolated PBMCs, or DNA extracted from either of those sample types. This clone is a singleton in its sample. This clone's antigen is unknown. The record has no base qualities; no much larger clone is one base away. V is cut back by 0 bases and J by 6 bases, with 12 bases in the junction unmatched. Taken from the germline V gene, the CDR1 and CDR2 loops are SGDLS and YYNGEE. Inclusive of the bounding cysteine and phenylalanine, the CDR3 is 18 residues long. Of the read, only the CDR3 DNA is kept; its 54 bases are in frame from base 1.

Sequenced material: peripheral blood. The origin of this receptor is a woman aged 60-70 years with acute or convalescent COVID-19. The chain joins TRBV9 to TRBJ2-2, with 9 central nucleotides matching TRBD2. The CDR3 region has the sequence CASSVETPGTSLAGELFF. The sequence in DNA is TGTGCCAGCAGCGTAGAAACGCCCGGGACTAGCTTAGCCGGGGAGCTGTTTTTT.